The T cell receptor (beta chain) under discussion was sequenced for a study of T cells in Graves' hyperthyroidism and ophthalmopathy. Study-wide points: A model using 13 V-J features told ophthalmopathy apart from stable hyperthyroidism. Most thyroid-expanded clonotypes above 0.001 were also found in blood.

Worth noting for this clonotype: Its target is not known.

Amplified regions were TCR beta CDR3 sequences from RNA transcripts. The HTBI primer set served for first-round RT-PCR of the TCR CDR3. TCRdb recomputed calls from the multiplex PCR reads with MiXCR, one row per CDR3 protein. The sample gives under 350,000 distinct CDR3 sequences, roughly 13% of which show up once; 7.9% is in the top ten. Those with hyperthyroidism were 18 to 65 years old, newly diagnosed, and ill for under 2 months. The CDR3 is 13 amino acids. V dropped 3 bases and J dropped 6 bases, with 8 bases sitting between them. CDR1 and CDR2 from the germline V gene are SEHNR and FQNEAQ (reference sequence).

The specimen sequenced was blood. The receptor was isolated from a woman aged 40 to 49 with Graves' hyperthyroidism. This chain uses TRBV7-9 with TRBJ2-2, with D maybe TRBD1 (5 bases). CDR3 residues: CASSFKGAGELFF. DNA of the CDR3: TGTGCCAGCAGCTTTAAAGGGGCCGGGGAGCTGTTTTTT.